These 29 T cell receptor beta chains came from one sample sequenced in a study of cytomegalovirus exposure and HLA in healthy donors. The PCR ran on 60 Vbeta and 13 Jbeta primers. Libraries were prepared by immunoSEQ multiplex PCR; TCRdb keeps only in-frame clonotypes and omits some of them. The sample comprises over 65,000 clones, roughly 77% of which are singletons, and under 15% rests with the top ten. Sequencing was performed on PBMCs. These TCRs come from a woman aged 35 to 49 in good health and CMV-seropositive.

This chain uses TRBV29-1 with TRBJ2-5; 9 nucleotides align to TRBD2. V gave up 3 bases and J gave up 0 bases; unmatched junction bases: 8. The CDR3 spans 16 residues. Germline V gene lookup returns CDR1 SQVTM and CDR2 ANQGSEA. Here the CDR3 reads CSVEGGTSTYQETQYF. The CDR3 bases are TGCAGCGTTGAGGGAGGGACTAGCACATACCAAGAGACCCAGTACTTC.

This chain connects TRBV10-1 to TRBJ2-7, with 9 bases identical to TRBD1. This CDR3 is 14 amino acids long. Germline V gene data show CDR1 as WNHNN and CDR2 as SYGVQD (reference sequence). The V segment lost 5 bases and the J segment 3 bases; nucleotides outside the gene matches: 5. CDR3 in DNA: TGCGCCAGCAGTCGGGACAGGGCAGACTACGAGCAGTACTTC. Its protein product is CASSRDRADYEQYF.

This clone was observed a single time. The chain carries TRBV11-2 and TRBJ2-7, with TRBD1 matching over 9 bases. In germline, CDR1 is SGHAT, CDR2 FQNNGV. The CDR3 extends over 16 amino acids. V shed 1 base, J shed 5 bases, and the junction held 9 bases outside the gene matches. The CDR3 loop is CASSLAIWDRVHEQYF. CDR3 DNA sequence: TGTGCCAGCAGCTTAGCGATCTGGGACAGGGTCCACGAGCAGTACTTC.

This sequence joins TRBV29-1 and TRBJ2-7; D remains ambiguous. Germline loops: CDR1 SQVTM, CDR2 ANQGSEA. CDR3 length equals 12 residues. With 6 bases removed from V and 8 bases from J, the gap between germline ends came to 17 bases. CDR3 protein: CSVGGNLVQQYF. CDR3 DNA sequence: TGCAGCGTCGGCGGAAATCTTGTCCAGCAGTACTTC.

The chain has TRBV5-1 and TRBJ2-2, with 9 bases fitting TRBD2. This CDR3 region has 15 residues. Looked up from germline, CDR1 is SGHRS and CDR2 is YFSETQ. Trimming cost V 2 bases and J 1 base; bases outside gene matches: 0. As DNA, the CDR3 is TGCGCCAGCAGCTTAGCGGGGGGGAACACCGGGGAGCTGTTTTTT. Its protein is CASSLAGGNTGELFF.

CDR3 DNA: TGTGCCAGCAGCTCGTCGAATGAGCAGTTCTTC. Translating it yields CASSSSNEQFF. V gene TRBV11-3 combines with J gene TRBJ2-1; D is unresolved. Deletions cut 4 bases from V and 7 bases from J, with 5 bases between. The V gene's germline CDR1 is SGHNT and CDR2 YENEEA. This CDR3 spans 11 amino acids.

The chain recombines TRBV4-3 with TRBJ1-2; D is possibly TRBD1 (6 bases). V was shortened by 4 bases and J by 2 bases, with 14 bases between the two germline ends. The length of the CDR3 is 15 residues. Germline CDR1 is LGHNA and CDR2 is YSLEER. In DNA, the CDR3 is TGCGCCAGCAGCCGGGACCCTCAGGGGAACTATGGCTACACCTTC. This translates into CASSRDPQGNYGYTF.

The chain combines TRBV19 with TRBJ1-1; 8 bases are a match to TRBD1. V lost 6 bases, J lost 0 bases, and 9 bases stayed unmatched. This CDR3 has 16 residues. Per the germline V gene, CDR1 is LNHDA and CDR2 is SQIVND (reference sequence). The chain's CDR3 is CASRDRQGIMNTEAFF. As DNA, the CDR3 is TGTGCCAGTAGGGATAGACAGGGGATAATGAACACTGAAGCTTTCTTT. Combining the CDR3 with reference TRBV19 and TRBJ1-1 gives the whole variable domain DGGITQSPKYLFRKEGQNVTLSCEQNLNHDAMYWYRQDPGQGLRLIYYSQIVNDFQKGDIAEGYSVSREKKESFPLTVTSAQKNPTAFYLCASRDRQGIMNTEAFFGQGTRLTVV.

The rearrangement uses TRBV5-1 and TRBJ2-1, with D perhaps matching TRBD2 (5 bases). Germline V lookup: CDR1 SGHRS, CDR2 YFSETQ. Trimming removed 1 base at V and 9 bases at J, with 11 bases between. CDR3 length: 13 amino acids. The CDR3 loop is CASSLNLGVEQFF. The CDR3 DNA follows: TGCGCCAGCAGCTTGAACCTCGGGGTTGAGCAGTTCTTC.

The chain links TRBV7-2 to TRBJ1-2; 8 bases align to TRBD1. This CDR3 is 16 amino acids long. Looked up from germline, CDR1 is SGHTA and CDR2 is FQGNSA. J lost 5 bases, V lost 5 bases, and 13 bases had no gene match. This CDR3 reads CASSEDRGPILYGYTF. The CDR3 DNA reads TGTGCCAGCAGCGAAGACAGGGGACCTATCCTGTATGGCTACACCTTC.

The rearrangement joins TRBV7-2 to TRBJ1-5; 12 bases align to TRBD1. Losses at the gene ends were 5 bases for V and 2 bases for J; bases not matched to a gene: 7. The CDR3 sequence is 17 residues long. Germline lookup yields CDR1 SGHTA and CDR2 FQGNSA. The CDR3 DNA reads TGTGCCAGCAGCCGCCGGGACAGGGGGCGAGGCAATCAGCCCCAGCATTTT. Amino acids: CASSRRDRGRGNQPQHF.

V is TRBV30 and J is TRBJ1-3, with D tentatively TRBD1 (5 bases). V was trimmed by 3 bases and J by 4 bases, leaving 25 bases between them. CDR1 is GTSNPN, CDR2 SVGIG, per germline (reference sequence). The CDR3 length is 18 residues. The CDR3: CAWSKFLGGNLYGNTIYF. DNA for the CDR3: TGTGCCTGGAGCAAATTTCTTGGGGGGAATTTGTACGGAAACACCATATATTTT.

The chain recombines TRBV9 with TRBJ2-2, with a possible D match to TRBD2 (6 bases). The CDR3 length is 15 residues. The germline CDR1 and CDR2 sequences are SGDLS and YYNGEE. Trimming removed 6 bases at V and 5 bases at J, with 17 bases between. CDR3 nucleotides: TGTGCCAGCACTACCCTCCTGGGGGGAACCGGGGAGCTGTTTTTT. The encoded protein is CASTTLLGGTGELFF.

V usage is TRBV29-1 and J usage is TRBJ1-2; maybe TRBD1 (6 bases). Germline CDR1 is SQVTM and CDR2 is ANQGSEA. Trimming cost V 5 bases and J 3 bases, with 7 bases left between them. This CDR3 has 11 amino acids. The CDR3 is CSVRQDYGYTF. In DNA, the CDR3 is TGCAGCGTTAGACAGGACTATGGCTACACCTTC.

The chain recombines TRBV6-4 with TRBJ1-6, with 9 nucleotides matching TRBD1. With V trimmed by 5 bases and J by 7 bases, 6 bases remained unmatched. The CDR3 extends over 15 amino acids. Per the germline V gene, CDR1 is MRHNA and CDR2 is SNTAGT. The CDR3, as DNA: TGTGCCAGCAGTCCCGGGACAGGGAGCAATTCACCCCTCCACTTT. This sequence encodes CASSPGTGSNSPLHF.

This clone was seen only once. This rearrangement joins TRBV14 to TRBJ1-2, with 8 bases fitting TRBD1. Losses at the gene ends were 2 bases for V and 4 bases for J; bases not matched to a gene: 18. Germline loops: CDR1 SGHDN, CDR2 FVKESK. This CDR3 is 19 amino acids long. The CDR3 here is CASSQWGTGHQLLVYGYTF. The CDR3 nucleotides read TGTGCCAGCAGCCAATGGGGGACAGGACATCAATTGCTCGTCTATGGCTACACCTTC.

The chain uses TRBV6-1 and TRBJ1-5, with D unresolved. Germline loops: CDR1 MNHNS, CDR2 SASEGT. V lost 2 bases, J lost 10 bases, and 12 bases lay in between. CDR3 size: 13 residues. Here the CDR3 DNA reads TGTGCCAGCAGTGAAAATCGGAGATACCCCCAGCATTTT. The encoded protein is CASSENRRYPQHF.

This chain connects TRBV6-1 to TRBJ1-2; D may be TRBD1 (5 bases). Trimming removed 0 bases at V and 4 bases at J, with 21 bases between. The CDR3 spans 18 residues. Germline V gene lookup returns CDR1 MNHNS and CDR2 SASEGT. The CDR3 sequence: CASSEASWGLLGLYGYTF. CDR3 coding DNA: TGTGCCAGCAGTGAAGCTTCCTGGGGACTCCTAGGGCTCTATGGCTACACCTTC.

This chain connects TRBV7-9 to TRBJ1-3; a weak D match, TRBD1 (6 bases). Germline assignment: CDR1 SEHNR and CDR2 FQNEAQ (reference sequence). V gave up 0 bases and J gave up 0 bases, with 6 bases separating them. The CDR3 has 15 residues. The CDR3 sequence is CASSLARGSGNTIYF. The CDR3 nucleotides read TGTGCCAGCAGCTTAGCCAGGGGCTCTGGAAACACCATATATTTT.

The rearrangement links TRBV11-2 to TRBJ2-7; 8 nucleotides line up with TRBD1. Per germline, CDR1 SGHAT and CDR2 FQNNGV. V was pared by 0 bases and J by 0 bases, with 4 bases of the junction left unmatched. This CDR3 comprises 16 residues. CDR3 loop: CASSLERQGLSYEQYF. In DNA form, the CDR3 reads TGTGCCAGCAGCTTAGAAAGACAGGGGCTCTCCTACGAGCAGTACTTC.

The chain couples TRBV19 to TRBJ1-5, with a tentative D call TRBD1 (6 bases). This CDR3 is built from 14 residues. The germline CDR1 and CDR2 sequences are LNHDA and SQIVND (reference sequence). The V end was cut by 9 bases, the J end by 3 bases, with 15 bases between. In DNA form, the CDR3 reads TGTGCCAGCCACTTCCGGGACATCAATCAGCCCCAGCATTTT. It yields the protein CASHFRDINQPQHF.

The chain links TRBV5-1 to TRBJ1-2; D ambiguous. There are 14 residues in the CDR3. The V and J ends lost 0 bases and 4 bases respectively, with 10 bases between them. The germline CDR1 and CDR2 sequences are SGHRS and YFSETQ. The CDR3 protein is CASSLAGAGYGYTF. Here the CDR3 DNA reads TGCGCCAGCAGCTTGGCGGGCGCGGGCTATGGCTACACCTTC. Looking up the rest from reference TRBV5-1 and TRBJ1-2 gives the full variable domain: KAGVTQTPRYLIKTRGQQVTLSCSPISGHRSVSWYQQTPGQGLQFLFEYFSETQRNKGNFPGRFSGRQFSNSRSEMNVSTLELGDSALYLCASSLAGAGYGYTFGSGTRLTVV.

The V and J genes are TRBV10-3 and TRBJ2-1, with no clear D. The CDR3 has 15 residues. Germline-derived CDR1 and CDR2 are ENHRY and SYGVKD. Between the trimmed V and J ends, which lost 4 bases and 7 bases, there was a span of 17 bases. CDR3 coding DNA: TGTGCCATCAGTGGGAGTACAATGTCTCGGAATGAGCAGTTCTTC. Protein: CAISGSTMSRNEQFF.

The chain joins TRBV5-1 to TRBJ2-3; perhaps TRBD2 as D (6 bases). V gave up 4 bases and J gave up 6 bases, with 12 bases separating them. The V gene's germline CDR1 is SGHRS and CDR2 YFSETQ. The CDR3 runs 13 residues. For the CDR3, the DNA is TGCGCCAGCAGCCCAGGAGGGTTGGATACGCAGTATTTT. Its translation: CASSPGGLDTQYF.

This rearrangement joins TRBV28 to TRBJ2-2, with TRBD2 matching 8 bases. The trim removed 5 bases at V and 7 bases at J, leaving 9 bases unmatched. Germline CDR1 is MDHEN and CDR2 is SYDVKM. There are 15 residues in the CDR3. The CDR3 region is CASSPPGLEVGELFF. The CDR3 nucleotides are TGTGCCAGCAGTCCCCCGGGACTAGAAGTCGGGGAGCTGTTTTTT.

The CDR3 DNA reads as TGTGCCAGCAGCTTAGAAACCTACGGGAGGTCTTACTACGAGCAGTACGTC. Translating gives CASSLETYGRSYYEQYV. The genes are TRBV7-2 and TRBJ2-7; 7 positions agree with TRBD2. This CDR3 is 17 amino acids long. In germline, CDR1 is SGHTA, CDR2 FQGNSA. V lost 1 base, J lost 3 bases, and 12 bases stayed unmatched.

The gene calls are TRBV4-1 and TRBJ1-1; weak D call: TRBD1 (5 bases). From germline, CDR1 is MGHRA and CDR2 YSYEKL. The CDR3 is made up of 15 amino acids. Trimming left V 3 bases short and J 3 bases short, with 14 bases between. CDR3 amino acids: CASSQEGRAYTEAFF. The CDR3 DNA reads as TGCGCCAGCAGCCAGGAGGGCAGGGCCTACACTGAAGCTTTCTTT.

This chain uses TRBV2 with TRBJ1-1, with 12 bases matching TRBD1. Germline lookup yields CDR1 SNHLY and CDR2 FYNNEI. V lost 6 bases, J lost 11 bases, and 10 bases stayed unmatched. The CDR3 totals 14 residues. This CDR3 is CASRTLGTGGNAFF. Written as DNA, the CDR3 is TGTGCCAGCAGGACACTCGGGACAGGGGGCAACGCTTTCTTT.

The rearrangement joins TRBV7-6 to TRBJ1-5, with 7 bases aligning to TRBD1. The junction had 7 bases not matched to a gene; V was cut back by 4 bases and J by 1 base. The germline V gene encodes CDR1 SGHVS and CDR2 FNYEAQ. The CDR3 is 16 amino acids. The CDR3 spells CASSSETGWSNQPQHF. The CDR3 nucleotides are TGTGCCAGCAGCTCAGAGACAGGGTGGAGCAATCAGCCCCAGCATTTT.